The 21 T cell receptor beta chains below come from one sample, sequenced in a study of blood T cell repertoires in COVID-19. Clones were read by immunoSEQ multiplex PCR, and TCRdb kept only the in-frame ones, dropping some. The table includes 270,000 or so clones, approximately 83% detected once. Sequencing used PBMCs or T cells enriched from blood (not recorded which). The receptors originated from a man aged 50-60 years who had recovered from COVID-19.

The chain couples TRBV7-2 to TRBJ1-3, with D possibly matching TRBD1 (6 bases). This CDR3 region has 18 residues. V was pared by 2 bases and J by 3 bases, with 20 bases between. CDR1 and CDR2 from the germline V gene are SGHTA and FQGNSA. CDR3 in amino acids: CASSLRFSGGAVGNTIYF. As DNA, the CDR3 is TGTGCCAGCAGCTTAAGGTTCTCGGGGGGCGCGGTTGGAAACACCATATATTTT.

The chain recombines TRBV20-1 with TRBJ1-2; 7 nucleotides match TRBD1. This CDR3 has 14 amino acids. From germline, CDR1 is DFQATT and CDR2 SNEGSKA (reference sequence). After removal of 3 bases from V and 4 bases from J, the junction contained 8 bases not matched to a gene. This CDR3 reads CSASASGGLYGYTF. In nucleotides, the CDR3 is TGCAGTGCTAGTGCATCAGGGGGTCTCTATGGCTACACCTTC.

V gene TRBV4-3 combines with J gene TRBJ1-5, with D tentatively TRBD1 (6 bases). CDR1 and CDR2 (germline): LGHNA, YSLEER. The CDR3 is made up of 15 amino acids. Trimming took 0 bases from V and 2 from J, leaving 8 bases between them. CDR3 in amino acids: CASSQEKGGNQPQHF. The DNA of the CDR3 is TGCGCCAGCAGCCAAGAAAAGGGGGGCAATCAGCCCCAGCATTTT.

This chain links TRBV10-3 with TRBJ2-5; no definite D call. CDR1 is ENHRY, CDR2 SYGVKD, per germline. This CDR3 comprises 12 residues. The V end lost 8 bases, the J end lost 5 bases, and 12 bases lay between the germline ends. The CDR3 coding sequence is TGTGCCATCGGAGATCCGAGGGAGACCCAGTACTTC. Protein sequence: CAIGDPRETQYF.

The genes are TRBV7-2 and TRBJ1-3; D is uncertain. This CDR3 spans 16 amino acids. Trimming left V 2 bases short and J 0 bases short, with 11 bases between. Germline CDR1 SGHTA, CDR2 FQGNSA. The CDR3 DNA reads as TGTGCCAGCAGCTTATCAGCGGGGAGCTCTGGAAACACCATATATTTT. Translated: CASSLSAGSSGNTIYF. The variable domain in full, with the rest retrieved from reference TRBV7-2 and TRBJ1-3, is GAGVSQSPSNKVTEKGKDVELRCDPISGHTALYWYRQSLGQGLEFLIYFQGNSAPDKSGLPSDRFSAERTGGSVSTLTIQRTQQEDSAVYLCASSLSAGSSGNTIYFGEGSWLTVV.

V is TRBV2 and J is TRBJ2-1; 11 nucleotides align to TRBD2. V lost 5 bases and J lost 5; bases outside the gene matches: 5. The V gene's germline CDR1 is SNHLY and CDR2 FYNNEI. The CDR3 totals 15 residues. CDR3 nucleotides: TGTGCCAGCAGTAGTAGCGGGGGGGCTGACAATGAGCAGTTCTTC. It translates to CASSSSGGADNEQFF.

The chain couples TRBV19 to TRBJ1-1, with TRBD1 identical over 8 bases. Trimming at V came to 6 bases and at J to 1 base, leaving 10 bases not matched to a gene. The CDR3 consists of 16 residues. CDR1 and CDR2 (germline): LNHDA, SQIVND (reference sequence). This CDR3 is CASRKKPGGENTEAFF. The CDR3 DNA sequence: TGTGCCAGTAGGAAAAAGCCAGGGGGCGAGAACACTGAAGCTTTCTTT.

This chain joins TRBV5-5 and TRBJ1-2; D not resolved. V shed 1 base and J shed 2 bases, with 6 bases lying between them. This CDR3 region has 13 residues. The germline V gene encodes CDR1 SGHKS and CDR2 YYEKEE (reference sequence). The CDR3 DNA reads TGTGCCAGCAGCTTGCACGGGAACTATGGCTACACCTTC. The encoded protein is CASSLHGNYGYTF.

J is TRBJ2-7 and V is TRBV4-3, with TRBD2 as a possible D gene (6 bases). Trimming shortened V by 0 bases and J by 4 bases, and 10 bases separated the two germline ends. This CDR3 has 14 amino acids. Germline CDR1 reads LGHNA; CDR2 reads YSLEER. The CDR3 sequence is CASSQDNGRYEQYF. The CDR3 DNA follows: TGCGCCAGCAGCCAAGACAACGGGAGATACGAGCAGTACTTC.

The chain carries TRBV18 and TRBJ1-3; the D gene is possibly TRBD1 (5 bases). The CDR3 sequence is 18 residues long. The germline V gene encodes CDR1 KGHSH and CDR2 LQKENI. The germline V and J ends were trimmed by 5 bases and 2 bases, with 22 bases remaining between them. CDR3 in amino acids: CASSNLKPGRAAGNTIYF. The CDR3 coding sequence is TGTGCCAGCTCAAATCTAAAACCGGGCAGGGCTGCTGGAAACACCATATATTTT. The full variable domain, with the rest looked up from reference TRBV18 and TRBJ1-3, is NAGVMQNPRHLVRRRGQEARLRCSPMKGHSHVYWYRQLPEEGLKFMVYLQKENIIDESGMPKERFSAEFPKEGPSILRIQQVVRGDSAAYFCASSNLKPGRAAGNTIYFGEGSWLTVV.

The chain joins TRBV6-5 to TRBJ1-3; weak D call: TRBD1 (6 bases). Germline assignment: CDR1 MNHEY and CDR2 SVGAGI. Trimming removed 6 bases at V and 14 bases at J, with 14 bases between. The length of the CDR3 is 11 residues. The CDR3 protein is CASRAQGTLYF. The DNA of the CDR3 is TGTGCCAGCAGGGCACAGGGTACCCTATATTTT.

Only a few counts were recorded for this clone. The chain combines TRBV28 with TRBJ1-5; no definite D call. The ends were cut back, 6 bases at V and 1 base at J, with 13 bases in the middle. The CDR3 is made up of 15 amino acids. Germline-derived CDR1 and CDR2 are MDHEN and SYDVKM. The CDR3 protein is CASSARSGSNQPQHF. CDR3 sequence (DNA): TGTGCCAGCAGCGCCAGGTCGGGGAGCAATCAGCCCCAGCATTTT.

This clone was picked up one time. This chain joins TRBV5-1 and TRBJ2-1, with 13 positions matching TRBD2. Trimming took 3 bases from V and 5 from J; bases not matched to a gene: 5. CDR1 is SGHRS, CDR2 YFSETQ, per germline. The CDR3 is 16 residues long. The CDR3 spells CASSSLAGGPDNEQFF. As DNA, the CDR3 is TGCGCCAGCAGCTCACTAGCGGGAGGGCCGGACAATGAGCAGTTCTTC.

This clone was seen just once. The gene calls are TRBV27 and TRBJ2-5, with D unresolved. The CDR3 runs to 11 residues. Germline loops: CDR1 MNHEY, CDR2 SMNVEV (reference sequence). V dropped 6 bases and J dropped 1 base, with 3 bases sitting between them. Here the CDR3 reads CASSSQETQYF. The CDR3, as DNA: TGTGCCAGCAGCAGCCAAGAGACCCAGTACTTC.

The rearrangement joins TRBV7-4 to TRBJ1-4, with 7 bases that match TRBD1. The germline V gene encodes CDR1 SGHVT and CDR2 SQSDAQ. Unmatched junction bases numbered 8, after V lost 1 base and J lost 0 bases. This CDR3 region has 18 residues. Here the CDR3 DNA reads TGTGCCAGCAGCTTAGTGGCGGACAGGCGTTCAACTAATGAAAAACTGTTTTTT. Its protein is CASSLVADRRSTNEKLFF.

The DNA for the CDR3 is TGTGCCAGCAGCGTAGAGTTAAGGAGCCACAATGAGCAGTTCTTC. It encodes CASSVELRSHNEQFF. The genes are TRBV9 and TRBJ2-1; unclear D gene. The V gene lost 0 bases and the J gene lost 5 bases, with 12 bases spanning the gap. The CDR3 totals 15 residues. The germline CDR1 and CDR2 sequences are SGDLS and YYNGEE.

V and J are TRBV5-4 and TRBJ2-2; 11 positions match TRBD2. Germline V gene lookup returns CDR1 SGHNT and CDR2 YYREEE (reference sequence). This CDR3 spans 15 amino acids. J lost 5 bases, V lost 3 bases, and 3 bases had no gene match. The CDR3 DNA reads as TGTGCCAGCAGCTGGGGACTAGCGGTGACCGGGGAGCTGTTTTTT. Protein sequence: CASSWGLAVTGELFF.

The rearrangement links TRBV4-2 to TRBJ2-5; 9 nucleotides agree with TRBD1. With 4 bases clipped from V and 4 bases from J, the junction kept 4 bases outside the gene matches. CDR1 LGHNA and CDR2 YNFKEQ come from the germline V gene. This CDR3 is built from 14 residues. The CDR3 loop reads CASSPGTGRETQYF. The CDR3, as DNA: TGTGCCAGCAGCCCAGGGACAGGGAGAGAGACCCAGTACTTC.

The V call is TRBV7-9, the J call TRBJ2-1; 10 nucleotides agree with TRBD2. Germline-derived CDR1 and CDR2 are SEHNR and FQNEAQ (reference sequence). CDR3 length: 16 amino acids. Losses at the gene ends were 4 bases for V and 4 bases for J; bases not matched to a gene: 7. The CDR3 protein is CASSSLTSGVYNEQFF. As DNA, the CDR3 is TGTGCCAGCAGCTCCCTTACTAGCGGGGTTTACAATGAGCAGTTCTTC.

V usage is TRBV6-5 and J usage is TRBJ1-1, with TRBD1 as a possible D gene (5 bases). Trimming stripped 6 bases from V and 5 bases from J, with 16 bases between. The CDR3 is made up of 14 amino acids. CDR1 and CDR2 from the germline V gene are MNHEY and SVGAGI. The CDR3, as DNA: TGTGCCAGCAGCTATAGCCAGGGAATAACTGAAGCTTTCTTT. It translates to CASSYSQGITEAFF.

The CDR3 DNA sequence: TGCAGTGCTAGTAAGGGGGCTGGGGGCTACACCTTC. This translates into CSASKGAGGYTF. The chain carries TRBV20-1 and TRBJ1-2; 7 bases match TRBD1. The CDR3 spans 12 residues. The ends lost 3 bases at V and 8 bases at J; junction bases unmatched: 6. Germline CDR1 is DFQATT and CDR2 is SNEGSKA (reference sequence).